This TCR beta chain was identified in a study of CD8+ T cells in alopecia areata. Background on the study: Treated patients were scored for severity by percent of scalp affected.

Notes on this clone: Its specificity is not known.

Whole-study findings and limits: The study found TCR sharing across patients less clear than in mice, possibly for HLA reasons.

Germline assignment: CDR1 MNHEY and CDR2 SMNVEV (reference sequence). V dropped 6 bases and J dropped 5 bases, with 19 bases sitting between them. The CDR3 has 15 amino acids. Treatment indicated: oral pan-JAK inhibitor, 5-10 mg twice daily. Extraction and reverse transcription of RNA yielded cDNA as the sequencing template. Produced via immunoSEQ multiplex PCR; TCRdb's table is partial and in-frame only. The sample lists about 76,000 clones, 29% occurring once. This sequence originates from a human donor with alopecia areata. Sequencing used CD8+ T cells sorted from blood, obtained at week 4, from a patient treated with tofacitinib. J is TRBJ1-2 and V is TRBV27, with a tentative D call TRBD1 (6 bases). The CDR3 here is CASSRATGLRYGYTF. Here the CDR3 DNA reads TGTGCCAGCAGCCGCGCTACAGGGCTACGGTATGGCTACACCTTC.